In this sample, the clone carrying this T cell receptor beta chain turned up many times. The record originates from a study of neurological immune-mediated disorders. MiXCR, applied by TCRdb to the 5' RACE reads, yields one record per CDR3 protein. Here the sample spans fewer than 80,000 distinct CDR3 sequences, 4% to 5.5% being singletons. Looked up from germline, CDR1 is DFQATT and CDR2 is SNEGSKA (reference sequence). This CDR3 has 12 amino acids. The V gene lost 6 bases and the J gene lost 1 base, with 7 bases spanning the gap. Sequencing was carried out using PBMCs. The genes are TRBV20-1 and TRBJ1-5, with D perhaps TRBD1 (5 bases). The source is a woman aged 50 to 65 with multiple sclerosis. CDR3 sequence: CSAAGSNQPQHF. The DNA of the CDR3 is TGCAGTGCAGCAGGGAGCAATCAGCCCCAGCATTTT.